This T cell receptor (beta chain) was captured by sequencing in a study of shared clonotypes between healthy human individuals. This clone was observed a few times. This CDR3 is also generated by other DNA sequences in the sample. Deep-level settings were used for running the assay. TCRdb keeps only in-frame clones here, not all; method: immunoSEQ multiplex PCR. Seen here are approximately 700,000 clones, about three quarters observed once, and the top ten hold around 1.8%. With V trimmed by 1 base and J by 1 base, 2 bases remained unmatched. CDR3 length: 15 residues. CDR1 and CDR2 from the germline V gene are SGHRS and YFSETQ.

The chain has TRBV5-1 and TRBJ2-1; TRBD2 matches at 7 bases. The sequenced sample consisted of memory CD4+ T cells sorted from blood. Described subset: CD45RA-negative fraction. The TCR was taken from a woman under 40 in good health. The DNA of the CDR3 is TGCGCCAGCAGCTTGTCTAGCGGATCCTACAATGAGCAGTTCTTC. This translates into CASSLSSGSYNEQFF.